This TCR beta chain was profiled in a study of cytomegalovirus exposure and HLA in healthy donors. Study-level information: Of the donors genotyped, some 400 in all, about 81% fell in the Caucasian-associated ancestry cluster.

The PCR made use of 60 Vbeta and 13 Jbeta primers. The data were produced by immunoSEQ multiplex PCR, yet TCRdb's version contains in-frame clones alone and is incomplete. Among 85,000 to 95,000 clones listed, roughly 63% were seen once. Turning to this clone: The antigen is not known.

V shed 5 bases and J 7 bases; nucleotides not matched to a gene: 12. CDR1 and CDR2 from the germline V gene are MDHEN and SYDVKM. The CDR3 spans 16 residues. Broader study findings: Exclusion applied to some V segments, including TRBV6-2 and TRBV6-3, as they were indistinguishable.

Sequenced: PBMCs. The source is a woman in her thirties in good health and CMV-seronegative. V and J are TRBV28 and TRBJ2-2; 8 bases map to TRBD1. The DNA of the CDR3 is TGTGCCAGCAGTCCCTATGGACAGGGAAATTTCGGGGAGCTGTTTTTT. It yields the protein CASSPYGQGNFGELFF.